Listed here is a single T cell receptor (beta chain). As yet, its antigen is unknown. The V end was cut by 3 bases, the J end by 3 bases, with 13 bases between. The germline gives CDR1 LNHDA, CDR2 SQIVND (reference sequence). This CDR3 contains 15 residues. This sample was included in a study of cytomegalovirus exposure and HLA in healthy donors. Broader study findings: Analyzed later, most CMV-associated TCR beta chains appeared HLA-restricted. In vitro checks showed that three CMV-associated chains really do target CMV antigens.

The study ran its PCR with 60 Vbeta and 13 Jbeta primers. Clones were read by immunoSEQ multiplex PCR, and TCRdb kept only the in-frame ones, dropping some. The sample contains roughly 110,000 clones, 82% of which appear only once. The rearrangement uses TRBV19 and TRBJ2-3, with a possible D match to TRBD2 (7 bases). The sequence was obtained from a man between 25 and 39 years old in good health and CMV-seropositive. The sequencing input was PBMCs. The CDR3 reads CASSMGGAVTDTQYF. CDR3 DNA sequence: TGTGCCAGTAGTATGGGGGGGGCTGTTACAGATACGCAGTATTTT.